The entry that follows covers one TCR beta chain sequence. The sample comes from a study of blood T cell repertoires in COVID-19. As for the study in general: Collection of acute and convalescent COVID-19 samples took place in the United States, Italy and Spain. T cells, B-cell-depleted T cells, or PBMCs provided the cDNA or gDNA that served as material.

Libraries were prepared by immunoSEQ multiplex PCR; TCRdb keeps only in-frame clonotypes and omits some of them. The repertoire holds over 25,000 clones, with around nine tenths as singletons. The CDR3 contains 15 residues. Trimming cost V 2 bases and J 4 bases; bases outside gene matches: 5. Germline V gives CDR1 SGDLS, CDR2 YYNGEE. The sequence was obtained from a human donor with active COVID-19. The donor label of this sample is uncertain. The specimen was peripheral blood. V gene TRBV9 combines with J gene TRBJ1-2, with 10 bases matching TRBD1. CDR3 in DNA: TGTGCCAGCAGCGTTGGGACAGGGGACATCTATGGCTACACCTTC. Translated, it gives CASSVGTGDIYGYTF.